These T cell receptor beta chains were read from a single sample in a study of cytomegalovirus exposure and HLA in healthy donors. The data were produced by immunoSEQ multiplex PCR, yet TCRdb's version contains in-frame clones alone and is incomplete. Among some 150,000 clones listed, approximately 77% were seen once. Sequencing was done on a sample of PBMCs. The receptor set was obtained from a woman between 35 and 50 years old in good health and CMV-seronegative. Each CDR3 is given with its conserved first and last residue. Some rows have no size entry. The others give once, few or many, or a class for an expanded clone.

TRBJ2-7 | few | TRBV10-3 | CASSYSGGSYEQYF
TRBJ1-3 | - | TRBV4-1 | CASSEPAMQGPIYF
TRBJ2-3 | - | TRBV21-1 | CASSSRRLYCTDTQYF
TRBJ1-2 | few | TRBV6-5 | CASRQGNNYGYTF
TRBJ2-3 | - | TRBV11-2 | CASSLTLATDTQYF
TRBJ2-5 | - | TRBV30 | CACAGVAETQYF
TRBJ2-7 | - | TRBV28 | CASTGGYEQYF
TRBJ1-1 | once | TRBV30 | CAWSREGTEAFF
TRBJ2-7 | - | TRBV30 | CAWSGDSCEQYF
TRBJ2-4 | few | TRBV7-9 | CASSSGPMAGAGGKNIQYF
TRBJ1-2 | - | TRBV7-2 | CASSLGNLNQGAYGYTF
TRBJ2-7 | - | TRBV5-1 | CASSLTSGVYEQYF
TRBJ1-4 | once | TRBV28 | CASRTTGAHNEKLFF
TRBJ2-5 | - | TRBV28 | CASSLEIEYQETQYF
TRBJ2-2 | - | TRBV10-3 | CAISPGQGNTGELFF
TRBJ1-1 | - | TRBV10-1 | CARTGGWTEAFF
TRBJ1-1 | once | TRBV4-1 | CASSQVGGVAEAFF
TRBJ2-7 | - | TRBV6-5 | CASSYSIVQGVYEQYF
TRBJ1-6 | - | TRBV7-9 | CASSSSGHDNSPLHF
TRBJ2-1 | once | TRBV7-2 | CASAGDFSYNEQFF
TRBJ1-4 | - | TRBV18 | CASSQTVAGYEKLFF
TRBJ1-1 | - | TRBV9 | CASSLGHTNTEAFF
TRBJ1-6 | few | TRBV9 | CASSVGQGGNSPLHF
TRBJ1-3 | few | TRBV5-6 | CASSLDGLTLENTIYF
TRBJ1-2 | - | TRBV4-3 | CASSQDGTLGPHGYTF
TRBJ1-6 | few | TRBV19 | CASKSQGPTYSPLHF
TRBJ2-5 | - | TRBV4-2 | CASSPNGGKVGETQYF
TRBJ1-4 | - | TRBV9 | CASSTRQVPQGKLFF
TRBJ1-1 | - | TRBV5-1 | CASSLGGRYTEAFF
TRBJ1-5 | - | TRBV6-1 | CASSVWGTGGNQPQHF
TRBJ2-7 | few | TRBV29-1 | CSVEVRAGGEQYF
TRBJ1-2 | few | TRBV6-5 | CASSLRTGLYGYTF
TRBJ2-7 | - | TRBV7-2 | CASRRGGSYEQYF
TRBJ1-2 | once | TRBV12-5 | CASGLTGAQSGYTF
TRBJ2-4 | - | TRBV30 | CAWRKLKDIQYF
TRBJ1-2 | - | TRBV5-1 | CASRSAGIYGYTF
TRBJ1-5 | - | TRBV4-2 | CASSQDPQGSNQPQHF
TRBJ2-7 | - | TRBV10-3 | CAISGTGSTYEQYF
TRBJ2-1 | - | TRBV7-9 | CASSSDRGRHEQFF
TRBJ1-5 | - | TRBV19 | CASSLTGQIGNQPQHF
TRBJ2-7 | - | TRBV10-2 | CATGTSGTYEQYF
TRBJ2-7 | few | TRBV18 | CASSRDTYEQYF
TRBJ2-1 | - | TRBV5-6 | CASSLGARWDSGLNEQFF
TRBJ2-2 | - | TRBV5-1 | CASSLEGSSGGQTGELFF
TRBJ1-3 | - | TRBV7-9 | CASSVVTGAGNTIYF
TRBJ1-2 | - | TRBV27 | CASSFQGVGYGYTF
TRBJ2-7 | - | TRBV10-3 | CAIAGTVYEQYF
TRBJ1-6 | - | TRBV9 | CASSVESGGPTGSPLHF
TRBJ1-2 | - | TRBV29-1 | CSVEIPGGDYGYTF
TRBJ1-5 | - | TRBV15 | CATSRGGTGNARPQHF
TRBJ2-7 | - | TRBV5-1 | CASSLGTGSSYEQYF